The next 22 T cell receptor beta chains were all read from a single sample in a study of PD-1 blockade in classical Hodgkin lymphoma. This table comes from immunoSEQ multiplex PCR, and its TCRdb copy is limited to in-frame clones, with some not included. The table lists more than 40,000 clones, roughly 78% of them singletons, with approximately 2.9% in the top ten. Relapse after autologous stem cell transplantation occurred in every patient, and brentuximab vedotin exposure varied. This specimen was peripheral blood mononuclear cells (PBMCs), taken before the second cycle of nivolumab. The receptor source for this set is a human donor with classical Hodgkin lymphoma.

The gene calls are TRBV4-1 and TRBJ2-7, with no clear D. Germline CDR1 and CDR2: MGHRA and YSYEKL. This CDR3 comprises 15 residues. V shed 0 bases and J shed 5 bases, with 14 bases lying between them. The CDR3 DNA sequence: TGCGCCAGCAGCCAAGAAGCATTTAGTCCAGACGAGCAGTACTTC. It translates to CASSQEAFSPDEQYF.

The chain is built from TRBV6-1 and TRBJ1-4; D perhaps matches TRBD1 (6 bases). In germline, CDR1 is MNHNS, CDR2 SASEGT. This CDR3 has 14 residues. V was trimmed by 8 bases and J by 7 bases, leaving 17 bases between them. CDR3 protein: CASLGAGGGEKLFF. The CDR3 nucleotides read TGTGCCAGCCTGGGGGCCGGGGGAGGTGAAAAACTGTTTTTT.

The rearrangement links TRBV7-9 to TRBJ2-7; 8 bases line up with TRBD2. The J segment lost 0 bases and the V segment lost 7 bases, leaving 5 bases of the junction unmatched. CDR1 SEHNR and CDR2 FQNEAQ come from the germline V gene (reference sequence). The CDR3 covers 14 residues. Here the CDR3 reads CASKIAGSSYEQYF. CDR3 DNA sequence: TGTGCCAGCAAGATAGCGGGGAGCTCCTACGAGCAGTACTTC.

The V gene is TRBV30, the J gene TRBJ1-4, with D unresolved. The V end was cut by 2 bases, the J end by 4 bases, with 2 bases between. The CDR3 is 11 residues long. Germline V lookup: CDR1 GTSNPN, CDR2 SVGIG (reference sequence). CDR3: CAWSRNEKLFF. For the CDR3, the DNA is TGTGCCTGGAGTCGTAATGAAAAACTGTTTTTT.

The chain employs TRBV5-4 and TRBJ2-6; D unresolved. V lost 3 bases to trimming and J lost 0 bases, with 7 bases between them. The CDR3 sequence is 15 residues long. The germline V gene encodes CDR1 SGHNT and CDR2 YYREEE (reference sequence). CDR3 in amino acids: CASSSLSSGANVLTF. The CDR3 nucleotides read TGTGCCAGCAGCTCTCTCAGCTCTGGGGCCAACGTCCTGACTTTC.

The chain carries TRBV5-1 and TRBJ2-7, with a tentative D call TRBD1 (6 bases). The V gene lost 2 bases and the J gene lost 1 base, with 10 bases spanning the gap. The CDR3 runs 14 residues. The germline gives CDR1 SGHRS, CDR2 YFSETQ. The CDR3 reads CASSFGTPSYEQYF. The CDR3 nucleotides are TGCGCCAGCAGCTTCGGGACACCATCCTACGAGCAGTACTTC.

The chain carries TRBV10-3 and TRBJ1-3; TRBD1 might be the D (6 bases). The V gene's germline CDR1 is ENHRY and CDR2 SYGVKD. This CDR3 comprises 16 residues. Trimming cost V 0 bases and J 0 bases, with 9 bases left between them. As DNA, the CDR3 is TGTGCCATCAGTGAGTCAGGGGGACTCTCTGGAAACACCATATATTTT. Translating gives CAISESGGLSGNTIYF.

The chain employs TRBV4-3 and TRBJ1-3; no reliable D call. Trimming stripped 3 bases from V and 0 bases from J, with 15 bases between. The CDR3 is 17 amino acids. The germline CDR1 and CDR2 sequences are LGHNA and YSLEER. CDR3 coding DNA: TGCGCCAGCAGCCAGAGCCAGGCTACGAGCTCTGGAAACACCATATATTTT. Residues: CASSQSQATSSGNTIYF.

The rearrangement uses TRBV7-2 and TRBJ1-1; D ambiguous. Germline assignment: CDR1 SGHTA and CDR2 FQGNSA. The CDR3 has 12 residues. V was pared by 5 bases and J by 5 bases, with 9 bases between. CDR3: CASSLSRTEAFF. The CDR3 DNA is TGTGCCAGCAGCCTCTCGAGGACTGAAGCTTTCTTT.

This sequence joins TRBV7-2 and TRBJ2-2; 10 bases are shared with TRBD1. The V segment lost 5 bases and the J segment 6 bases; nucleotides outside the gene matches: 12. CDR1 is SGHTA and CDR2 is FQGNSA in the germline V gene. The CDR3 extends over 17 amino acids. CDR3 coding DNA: TGTGCCAGCAGCAGACAAACCGGGACAGGGGAGGCCGGGGAGCTGTTTTTT. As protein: CASSRQTGTGEAGELFF.

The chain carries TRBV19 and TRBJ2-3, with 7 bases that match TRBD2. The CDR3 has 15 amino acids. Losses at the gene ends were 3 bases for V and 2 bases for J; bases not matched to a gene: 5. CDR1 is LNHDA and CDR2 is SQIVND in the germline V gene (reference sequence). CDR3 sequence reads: CASSMASGTTDTQYF. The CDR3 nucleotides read TGTGCCAGTAGTATGGCGAGCGGGACCACAGATACGCAGTATTTT.

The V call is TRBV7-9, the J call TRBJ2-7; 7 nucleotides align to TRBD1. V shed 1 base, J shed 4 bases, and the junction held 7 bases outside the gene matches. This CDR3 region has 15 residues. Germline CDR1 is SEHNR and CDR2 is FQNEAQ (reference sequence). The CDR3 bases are TGTGCCAGCAGCTTAGTTGGCAGGGGGTTTTACGAGCAGTACTTC. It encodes CASSLVGRGFYEQYF.

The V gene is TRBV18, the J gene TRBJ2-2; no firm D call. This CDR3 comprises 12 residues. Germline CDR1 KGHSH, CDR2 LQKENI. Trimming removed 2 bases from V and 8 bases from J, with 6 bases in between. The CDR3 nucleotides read TGTGCCAGCTCACCAGGGGATGGGGAGCTGTTTTTT. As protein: CASSPGDGELFF.

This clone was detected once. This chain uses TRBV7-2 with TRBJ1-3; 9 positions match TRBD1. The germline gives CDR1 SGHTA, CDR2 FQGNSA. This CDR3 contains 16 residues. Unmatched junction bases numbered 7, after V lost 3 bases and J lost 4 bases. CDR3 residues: CASSFQGTGSGNTIYF. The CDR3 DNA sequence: TGTGCCAGCAGCTTCCAAGGGACAGGGTCCGGAAACACCATATATTTT. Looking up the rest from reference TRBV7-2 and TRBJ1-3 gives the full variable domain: GAGVSQSPSNKVTEKGKDVELRCDPISGHTALYWYRQSLGQGLEFLIYFQGNSAPDKSGLPSDRFSAERTGGSVSTLTIQRTQQEDSAVYLCASSFQGTGSGNTIYFGEGSWLTVV.

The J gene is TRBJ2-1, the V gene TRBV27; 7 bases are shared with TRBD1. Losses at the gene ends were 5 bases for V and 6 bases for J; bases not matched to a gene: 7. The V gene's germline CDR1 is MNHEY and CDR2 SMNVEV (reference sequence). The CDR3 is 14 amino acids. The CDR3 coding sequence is TGTGCCAGCAGTGCAGGACAGGTAACCAATGAGCAGTTCTTC. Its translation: CASSAGQVTNEQFF.

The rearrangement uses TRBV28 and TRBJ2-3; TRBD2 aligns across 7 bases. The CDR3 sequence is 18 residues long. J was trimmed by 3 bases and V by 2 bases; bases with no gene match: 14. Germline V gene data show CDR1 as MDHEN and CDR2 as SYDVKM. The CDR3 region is CASSLDGMTSRGTDTQYF. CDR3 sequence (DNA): TGTGCCAGCAGTTTAGATGGCATGACTAGCCGGGGAACAGATACGCAGTATTTT.

In nucleotides, the CDR3 is TGTGCCACCAGCAGAGCCTTGGGCGAGGAGCAGTTCTTC. Translated: CATSRALGEEQFF. This chain links TRBV15 with TRBJ2-1; no clear D. CDR1 and CDR2 from the germline V gene are LNHNV and YYDKDF (reference sequence). The CDR3 is 13 amino acids. V was trimmed by 1 base and J by 10 bases, leaving 11 bases between them.

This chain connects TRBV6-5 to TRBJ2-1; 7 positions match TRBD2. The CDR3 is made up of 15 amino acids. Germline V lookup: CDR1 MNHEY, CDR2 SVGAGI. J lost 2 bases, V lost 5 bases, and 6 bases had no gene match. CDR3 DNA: TGTGCCAGCAGTCCGCGGGAGATCACCTACAATGAGCAGTTCTTC. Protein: CASSPREITYNEQFF.

CDR3 protein: CASSRDALSGNTIYF. The CDR3 nucleotides read TGTGCCAGCAGCCGGGATGCCCTCTCTGGAAACACCATATATTTT. This sequence joins TRBV7-3 and TRBJ1-3; D is undetermined. This CDR3 is 15 amino acids long. Per the germline V gene, CDR1 is SGHTA and CDR2 is FQGTGA. Trimming stripped 5 bases from V and 0 bases from J, with 11 bases between.

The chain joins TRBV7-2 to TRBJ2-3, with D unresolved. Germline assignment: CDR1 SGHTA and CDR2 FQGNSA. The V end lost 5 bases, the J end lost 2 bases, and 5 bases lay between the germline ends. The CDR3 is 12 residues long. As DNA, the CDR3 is TGTGCCAGCAGCGACTTCACAGATACGCAGTATTTT. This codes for CASSDFTDTQYF.

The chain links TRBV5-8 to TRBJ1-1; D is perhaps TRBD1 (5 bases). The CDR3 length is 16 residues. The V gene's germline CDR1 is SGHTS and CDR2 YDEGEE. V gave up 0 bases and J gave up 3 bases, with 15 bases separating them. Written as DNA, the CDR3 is TGTGCCAGCAGCTTGGGGCGGGGCGTTTTGGACACTGAAGCTTTCTTT. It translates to CASSLGRGVLDTEAFF. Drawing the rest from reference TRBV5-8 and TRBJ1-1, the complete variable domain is EAGVTQSPTHLIKTRGQQATLRCSPISGHTSVYWYQQALGLGLQFLLWYDEGEERNRGNFPPRFSGRQFPNYSSELNVNALELEDSALYLCASSLGRGVLDTEAFFGQGTRLTVV.

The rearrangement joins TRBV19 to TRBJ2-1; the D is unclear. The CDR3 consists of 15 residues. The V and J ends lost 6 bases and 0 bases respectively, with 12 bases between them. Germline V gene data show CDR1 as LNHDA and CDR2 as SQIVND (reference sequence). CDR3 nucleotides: TGTGCCAGTAGGGAGACTGATATCTCCTACAATGAGCAGTTCTTC. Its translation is CASRETDISYNEQFF.